The clone carrying this T cell receptor (beta chain) has ten or more counts. Its antigen is as yet unknown. This sample is drawn from a study of human T cells and chemical hapten exposure. TCRdb independently ran MiXCR on the RACE reads; one entry per CDR3 protein. The sample shows tens of thousands of distinct CDR3 sequences, 11% of them seen only once. CDR3 size: 12 residues. V gave up 7 bases and J gave up 7 bases; unmatched junction bases: 4. From germline, CDR1 is SNHLY and CDR2 FYNNEI. Time point defined: patch test 3, about 24 weeks after DPC sensitization. Treatment reported: therapeutic diphenylcyclopropenone sensitization with weekly scalp DPC. Overall study results and limits: TCRs at high frequency, those above 1 in 1000, did not change with DPC sensitization.

Sample: whole blood, taken in connection with sensitization to the hapten diphenylcyclopropenone (DPC). The J gene is TRBJ1-5, the V gene TRBV2; 7 positions agree with TRBD1. The receptor comes from a woman in her fifties or sixties with alopecia areata. Some clones in this sample may be carry-over from other donors' samples. In DNA, the CDR3 is TGTGCCAGCAATGACAGGGCGCAGCCCCAGCATTTT. Translated: CASNDRAQPQHF.